This record covers a single T cell receptor (beta chain). No antigen is known for it. Individual cDNA molecules were tagged with unique molecular identifiers. TCRdb redid the calling of the 5' RACE reads with MiXCR, one entry per CDR3 protein. The sample carries tens of thousands of distinct CDR3 sequences, 10% to 15% recorded once. These data are taken from a study of early T cells in non-severe SARS-CoV-2 infection. Study background: Sequenced bulk RNA came from whole blood that was unsorted, and chains were unpaired. Study-level results: VDJdb matches were skewed toward anti-spike CD8 T cell responses.

The CDR3 is made up of 14 amino acids. Trimming left V 0 bases short and J 0 bases short, with 7 bases between. The germline gives CDR1 SGHRS, CDR2 YFSETQ. The TCR comes from an adult who was a healthcare worker with PCR-confirmed SARS-CoV-2 infection or an uninfected control (not recorded which). The rearrangement links TRBV5-1 to TRBJ2-7; D could derive from TRBD1 or TRBD2 (5 bases each). The sample was whole blood. CDR3 DNA sequence: TGCGCCAGCAGCTTGGGAGGGGTCTCCTACGAGCAGTACTTC. This encodes CASSLGGVSYEQYF. The variable domain in full, with the rest retrieved from reference TRBV5-1 and TRBJ2-7, is KAGVTQTPRYLIKTRGQQVTLSCSPISGHRSVSWYQQTPGQGLQFLFEYFSETQRNKGNFPGRFSGRQFSNSRSEMNVSTLELGDSALYLCASSLGGVSYEQYFGPGTRLTVT.